A selection of T cell receptor beta chains follows, all from one sample in a study of regulatory T cells in long-lasting Graves disease. TCRdb re-called the multiplex PCR reads through MiXCR, storing one row per CDR3 protein. Altogether about 350,000 distinct CDR3 sequences are present, about a sixth being singletons, with the ten largest covering roughly 30%. This sample also appeared in a second study, on T cells in Graves' hyperthyroidism and ophthalmopathy.

The sample in question was peripheral blood mononuclear cells (PBMCs), obtained at new diagnosis, from a patient treated with antithyroid drugs. The receptors derive from a man in his forties with Graves disease. The conserved cysteine and the conserved F or W are not part of the CDR3 here. Clone size, where shown, is once, few, many, or a class for clones that have expanded.

j_gene,abundance,v_gene,CDR3aa
TRBJ1-4,.,TRBV11-2,ASSSALGLSEKLF
TRBJ2-2,many,TRBV12-3/TRBV12-4,ASSLGLGELF
TRBJ2-3,.,TRBV14,ASSQEAGNRVTQY
TRBJ2-7,many,TRBV7-2,ASSLVRSSYEQY
TRBJ2-3,many,TRBV5-1,ASSLSGGTDTQY
TRBJ1-6,.,TRBV5-4,ASSFPDRGGSPLH
TRBJ2-3,.,TRBV7-9,ASSLYGVNTDTQY
TRBJ2-7,many,TRBV28,ASKPGQPPYEQY
TRBJ1-1,many,TRBV20-1,SAISSVNTEAF
TRBJ2-6,many,TRBV7-9,ASSFPRVSGANVLT
TRBJ2-1,.,TRBV20-1,SAITGARPHEQF
TRBJ1-1,many,TRBV24-1,ATEGEGADTEAF
TRBJ2-2,many,TRBV20-1,SARDNENTGELF
TRBJ2-5,.,TRBV7-8,ASSAWGQGNQETQY
TRBJ1-2,few,TRBV28,ASRVRTGEIGYT
TRBJ2-1,many,TRBV27,ASSSIYFSPVHRGGNEQF
TRBJ2-7,many,TRBV20-1,SARDPDRVEQY
TRBJ2-6,.,TRBV28,ASSPRQGGTGANVLT
TRBJ1-1,few,TRBV14,ASSQNMGRAF
TRBJ1-2,many,TRBV12-3/TRBV12-4,ASSQGAYYGYT
TRBJ2-1,few,TRBV15,ATREGANYNEQF
TRBJ2-2,few,TRBV7-3,ASSPGQGRTGELF
.,many,TRBV2,ASSDRTNRETQY
TRBJ1-1,many,TRBV12-5,ASGPRQGRYTEAF